This T cell receptor beta chain was identified in a study of T-cell memory formation after mild COVID-19. The CDR3 sequence is 15 residues long. Trimming left V 2 bases short and J 3 bases short, with 14 bases between. From germline, CDR1 is MNHNS and CDR2 SASEGT. TCRdb recomputed calls from the 5' RACE reads with MiXCR, one row per CDR3 protein. The top ten hold roughly a fifth of the sample, which has around 390,000 distinct CDR3 sequences, roughly 15% seen once. This chain connects TRBV6-1 to TRBJ2-7; the D is unclear. The source is a man between 18 and 35 years old who had mild COVID-19 (a few samples of this study predate the infection). Cell type and time point are not known. Sequencing was done on a sample of PBMCs or a T cell subset sorted from them (not recorded which). For the CDR3, the DNA is TGTGCCAGCAGTGAATTTGGCGGTTTGGGCTACGAGCAGTACTTC. The encoded protein is CASSEFGGLGYEQYF.